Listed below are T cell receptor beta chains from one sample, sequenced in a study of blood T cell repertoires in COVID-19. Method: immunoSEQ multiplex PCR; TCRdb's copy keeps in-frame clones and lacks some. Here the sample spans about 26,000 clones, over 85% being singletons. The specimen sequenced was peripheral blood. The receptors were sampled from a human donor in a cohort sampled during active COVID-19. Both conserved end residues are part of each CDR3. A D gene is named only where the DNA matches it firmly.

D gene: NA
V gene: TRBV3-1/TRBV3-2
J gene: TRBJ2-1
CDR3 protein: CASSQDRGWQFF
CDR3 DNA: TGTGCCAGCAGCCAAGATCGAGGATGGCAGTTCTTC

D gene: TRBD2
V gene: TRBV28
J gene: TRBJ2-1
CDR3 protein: CASSLAGGNEQFF
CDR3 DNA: TGTGCCAGCAGTTTGGCGGGGGGGAATGAGCAGTTCTTC

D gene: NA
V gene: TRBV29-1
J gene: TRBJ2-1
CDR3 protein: CSVGNSVSYNEQFF
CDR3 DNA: TGCAGCGTTGGCAATAGCGTGAGCTACAATGAGCAGTTCTTC

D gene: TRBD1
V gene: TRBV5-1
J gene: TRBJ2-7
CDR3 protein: CASSLRDRGNEQYF
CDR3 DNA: TGCGCCAGCAGCTTACGGGACAGGGGCAACGAGCAGTACTTC

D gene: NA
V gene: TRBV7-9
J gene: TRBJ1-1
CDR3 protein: CASSPRGRGSGTEAFF
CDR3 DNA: TGTGCCAGCAGTCCCCGAGGCAGGGGAAGTGGGACTGAAGCTTTCTTT

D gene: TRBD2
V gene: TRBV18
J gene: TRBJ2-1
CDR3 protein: CASSRQGTSGKETYNEQFF
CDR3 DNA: TGTGCCAGCTCACGCCAGGGGACTAGCGGGAAGGAAACCTACAATGAGCAGTTCTTC

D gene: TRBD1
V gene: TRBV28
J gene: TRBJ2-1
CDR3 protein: CASSTPAGGEQFF
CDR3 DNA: TGTGCCAGCAGTACCCCCGCAGGGGGCGAGCAGTTCTTC

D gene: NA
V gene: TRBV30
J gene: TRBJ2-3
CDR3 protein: CAWSSTDTQYF
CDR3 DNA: TGTGCCTGGAGTTCAACAGATACGCAGTATTTT

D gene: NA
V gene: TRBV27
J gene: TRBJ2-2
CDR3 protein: CASSPSTGGTGELFF
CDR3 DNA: TGTGCCAGCAGCCCCTCGACTGGTGGCACCGGGGAGCTGTTTTTT

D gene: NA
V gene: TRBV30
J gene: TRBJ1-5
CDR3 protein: CAWSAKVGGLSNQPQHF
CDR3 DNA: TGTGCCTGGAGCGCCAAGGTTGGGGGACTGAGCAATCAGCCCCAGCATTTT

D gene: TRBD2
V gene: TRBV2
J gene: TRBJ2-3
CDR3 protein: CASKLAGAVDTQYF
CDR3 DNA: TGTGCCAGCAAACTAGCGGGAGCCGTAGATACGCAGTATTTT

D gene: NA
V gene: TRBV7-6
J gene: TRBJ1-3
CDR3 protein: CASSPSGAASGNTIYF
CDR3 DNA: TGTGCCAGCAGCCCATCAGGGGCCGCCTCTGGAAACACCATATATTTT

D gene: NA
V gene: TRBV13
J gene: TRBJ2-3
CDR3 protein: CASSSLDPPDTQYF
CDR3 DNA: TGTGCCAGCAGCTCGCTAGACCCCCCAGATACGCAGTATTTT

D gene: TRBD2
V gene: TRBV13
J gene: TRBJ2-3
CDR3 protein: CASSSTLAGGSDTQYF
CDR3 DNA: TGTGCCAGCAGCTCTACACTAGCGGGAGGATCAGATACGCAGTATTTT

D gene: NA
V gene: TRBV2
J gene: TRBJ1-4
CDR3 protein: CASSARRREREKLFF
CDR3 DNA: TGTGCCAGCAGTGCTCGGAGACGCGAGCGTGAAAAACTGTTTTTT

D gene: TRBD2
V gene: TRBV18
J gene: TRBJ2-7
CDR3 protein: CASSPSLAGTIYEQYF
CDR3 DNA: TGTGCCAGCTCACCATCCCTAGCGGGGACGATCTACGAGCAGTACTTC

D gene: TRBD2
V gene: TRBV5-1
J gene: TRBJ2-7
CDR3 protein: CASSEGLAESSYEQYF
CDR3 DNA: TGCGCCAGCAGCGAAGGACTAGCGGAGAGCTCCTACGAGCAGTACTTC

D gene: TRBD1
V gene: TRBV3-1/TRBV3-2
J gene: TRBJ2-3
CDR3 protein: CASSQGVGQLTDTQYF
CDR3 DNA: TGTGCCAGCAGCCAAGGGGTGGGACAGCTGACAGATACGCAGTATTTT

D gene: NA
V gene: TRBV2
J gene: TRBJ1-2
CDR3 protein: CASSVGGAANYGYTF
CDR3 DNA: TGTGCCAGCAGTGTAGGTGGGGCGGCAAACTATGGCTACACCTTC

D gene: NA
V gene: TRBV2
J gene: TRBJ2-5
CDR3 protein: CASREETQYF
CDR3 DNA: TGTGCCAGCCGCGAGGAGACCCAGTACTTC

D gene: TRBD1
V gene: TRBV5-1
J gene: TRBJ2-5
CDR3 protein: CASKMTGAPQETQYF
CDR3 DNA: TGCGCCAGCAAAATGACAGGGGCACCTCAAGAGACCCAGTACTTC

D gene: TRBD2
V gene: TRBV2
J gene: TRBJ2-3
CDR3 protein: CASKIAGVSTDTQYF
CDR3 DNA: TGTGCCAGCAAAATTGCGGGGGTTAGCACAGATACGCAGTATTTT

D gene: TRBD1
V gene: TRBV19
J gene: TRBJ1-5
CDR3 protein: CASNGGQGGNQPQHF
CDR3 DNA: TGTGCCAGTAACGGTGGACAGGGGGGCAATCAGCCCCAGCATTTT

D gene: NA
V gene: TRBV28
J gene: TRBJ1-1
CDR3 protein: CASMVGGRTEAFF
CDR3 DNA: TGTGCCAGTATGGTGGGGGGTCGCACTGAAGCTTTCTTT

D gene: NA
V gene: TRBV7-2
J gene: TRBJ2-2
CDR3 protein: CASSLGSPRFLTGELFF
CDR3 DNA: TGTGCCAGCAGCTTAGGATCCCCGCGATTCTTAACCGGGGAGCTGTTTTTT